This T cell receptor (beta chain) was identified during a study of blood T cell repertoires in COVID-19. Original methodology: Reference gene primer amplification yielded estimated nucleated cell counts. Libraries were prepared by immunoSEQ multiplex PCR; TCRdb keeps only in-frame clonotypes and omits some of them. D and trimming were read from the DNA, whereas the V and J calls and clone size are those reported in that table. The top ten clones hold roughly 2.6% of a sample with 150,000 to 200,000 clones, 84% of them seen once. The CDR3 covers 11 residues. Germline V gene sequence: CDR1 SQVTM, CDR2 ANQGSEA. Trimming removed 4 bases at V and 6 bases at J, with 10 bases between.

The receptor's source is a human donor with acute or convalescent COVID-19. The donor label of this sample is uncertain. The sequencing input was peripheral blood. The V and J genes are TRBV29-1 and TRBJ2-7; D might be TRBD2 (5 bases). In nucleotides, the CDR3 is TGCAGCGTTGCCGGGATGGGCGAGCAGTACTTC. Residues: CSVAGMGEQYF.